A single T cell receptor (beta chain) is shown here with its context. Its antigen remains unknown. Other nucleotide sequences in the sample specify the same CDR3. Lesional scalp tissue (obtained by punch biopsy) and peripheral blood were collected from alopecia areata patients. V was shortened by 1 base and J by 4 bases, with 10 bases between the two germline ends. The germline V gene encodes CDR1 SGHTA and CDR2 FQGTGA. The CDR3 is made up of 15 amino acids. RNA extraction was followed by reverse transcription into cDNA, which acted as the sequencing template. TCRdb's copy holds only in-frame clones and misses some; the assay was immunoSEQ multiplex PCR. Of fewer than 8,000 clones detected, less than 70% appear once; the ten largest clones hold over 10%. The data were obtained in a study of CD8+ T cells in alopecia areata. Study at large: Patients in the treated group were given tofacitinib by mouth, 5 to 10 mg twice a day. Tofacitinib ran for 6 to 18 months before 6 months off drug. Regarding the study as a whole: Tissue-resident alphabeta T cells belonging to normal skin likewise get sequenced within scalp specimens.

V is TRBV7-3 and J is TRBJ2-2, with D hard to call. This TCR was recovered from a human donor with alopecia areata. Sequenced material: skin, taken at week 0. CDR3 in amino acids: CASSLIRASTGELFF. The CDR3 DNA reads as TGTGCCAGCAGCTTAATTAGGGCCTCCACCGGGGAGCTGTTTTTT.